The entry that follows covers one T cell receptor (beta chain) sequence. Between the trimmed V and J ends, which lost 4 bases and 2 bases, there was a span of 14 bases. Germline V gene sequence: CDR1 SGHRS, CDR2 YFSETQ. The length of the CDR3 is 15 residues. The sample originates from a study of blood T cell repertoires in COVID-19. The repertoire was sequenced with immunoSEQ multiplex PCR; TCRdb's copy has only in-frame clones and lacks some. The data contain over 200,000 clones, approximately 83% of them singletons. The receptor was isolated from a woman between 25 and 40 years old who had recovered from COVID-19. V is TRBV5-1 and J is TRBJ2-3; weak D call: TRBD2 (5 bases). The specimen was peripheral blood. CDR3 nucleotides: TGCGCCAGCAGCCCCGACGGGATCTACACAGATACGCAGTATTTT. Amino acid sequence: CASSPDGIYTDTQYF.